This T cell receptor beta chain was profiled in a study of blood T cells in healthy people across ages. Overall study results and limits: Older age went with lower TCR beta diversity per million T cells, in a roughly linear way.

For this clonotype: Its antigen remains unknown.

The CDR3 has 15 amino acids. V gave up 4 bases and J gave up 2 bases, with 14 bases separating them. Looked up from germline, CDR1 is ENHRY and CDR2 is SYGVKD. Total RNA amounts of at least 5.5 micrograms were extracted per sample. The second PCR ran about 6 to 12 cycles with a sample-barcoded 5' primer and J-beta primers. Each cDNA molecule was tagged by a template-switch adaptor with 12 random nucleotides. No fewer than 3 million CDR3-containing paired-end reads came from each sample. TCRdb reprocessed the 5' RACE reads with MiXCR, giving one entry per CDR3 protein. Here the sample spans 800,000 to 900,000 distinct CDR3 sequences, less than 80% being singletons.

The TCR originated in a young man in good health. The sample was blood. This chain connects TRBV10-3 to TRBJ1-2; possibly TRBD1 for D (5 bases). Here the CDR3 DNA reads TGTGCCATCAGTGGATGGGACCGAAGCAACTATGGCTACACCTTC. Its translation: CAISGWDRSNYGYTF.